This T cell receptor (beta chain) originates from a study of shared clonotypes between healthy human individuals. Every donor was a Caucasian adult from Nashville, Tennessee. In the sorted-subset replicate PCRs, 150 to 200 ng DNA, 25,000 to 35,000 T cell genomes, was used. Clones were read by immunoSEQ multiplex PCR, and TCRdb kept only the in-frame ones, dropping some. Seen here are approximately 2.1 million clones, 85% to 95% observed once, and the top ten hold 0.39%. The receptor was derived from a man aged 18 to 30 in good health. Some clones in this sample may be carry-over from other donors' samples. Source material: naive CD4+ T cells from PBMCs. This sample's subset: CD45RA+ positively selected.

The CDR3 DNA is TGTGCCAGCACCTCGGGCAGAAACTATGGCTACACCTTC. Its translation: CASTSGRNYGYTF. This chain connects TRBV28 to TRBJ1-2; D uncertain. Germline V gene lookup returns CDR1 MDHEN and CDR2 SYDVKM. This CDR3 is built from 13 residues. Trimming stripped 7 bases from V and 2 bases from J, with 11 bases between.